This T cell receptor (beta chain) was sequenced for a study of cytomegalovirus exposure and HLA in healthy donors. The PCR employed 60 Vbeta primers together with 13 Jbeta primers. Generated by immunoSEQ multiplex PCR, the TCRdb table keeps only in-frame clones and is missing some. The profile covers fewer than 250,000 clones, with around 83% appearing a single time and roughly a tenth taken by the ten largest. Study-wide points: More clonal expansion characterized HLA-associated TCR beta chains than equally common others in a later analysis.

To note about this clone: Its antigen is currently unknown.

The CDR3 consists of 16 residues. Germline loops: CDR1 SGHVS, CDR2 FQNEAQ. V lost 5 bases and J lost 3, with 16 bases in between. The sample taken for sequencing was PBMCs. The J gene is TRBJ1-4, the V gene TRBV7-8, with a possible D match to TRBD1 (6 bases). This clonotype originated in a woman aged 45-65 years in good health and CMV-seropositive. The CDR3 bases are TGTGCCAGCAGCCCAGTCCGGGACACACCTAATGAAAAACTGTTTTTT. Amino acids: CASSPVRDTPNEKLFF.